These 6 T cell receptor beta chains were sequenced from one sample in a study of blood T cell repertoires in COVID-19. This table comes from immunoSEQ multiplex PCR, and its TCRdb copy is limited to in-frame clones, with some not included. The sample includes roughly 150,000 clones, 83% of them seen just once. The sequenced sample consisted of peripheral blood. These receptors all come from an elderly woman with acute or convalescent COVID-19.

The chain carries TRBV4-1 and TRBJ1-2; D is unresolved. The V end was cut by 3 bases, the J end by 7 bases, with 15 bases between. This CDR3 region has 14 residues. Germline values: CDR1 MGHRA, CDR2 YSYEKL. The CDR3 region has the DNA TGCGCCAGCAGCCACCTCTCCGGTCTGCGTGGCTACACCTTC. This gives the protein CASSHLSGLRGYTF.

The chain uses TRBV2 and TRBJ1-4, with 8 bases fitting TRBD1. With 6 bases clipped from V and 5 bases from J, the junction kept 5 bases outside the gene matches. The CDR3 is made up of 14 amino acids. CDR1 is SNHLY and CDR2 is FYNNEI in the germline V gene. The CDR3 coding sequence is TGTGCCAGCAGCGACAGGGGACTGAATGAAAAACTGTTTTTT. It yields the protein CASSDRGLNEKLFF. The full variable domain, its missing parts supplied by reference TRBV2 and TRBJ1-4, is EPEVTQTPSHQVTQMGQEVILRCVPISNHLYFYWYRQILGQKVEFLVSFYNNEISEKSEIFDDQFSVERPDGSNFTLKIRSTKLEDSAMYFCASSDRGLNEKLFFGSGTQLSVL.

CDR3 sequence (DNA): TGTGCCAGCAGTGCATACAGGGTAGTAGATGGAAACACCATATATTTT. It yields the protein CASSAYRVVDGNTIYF. The J gene is TRBJ1-3, the V gene TRBV28, with D possibly being TRBD1 (6 bases). The germline CDR1 and CDR2 sequences are MDHEN and SYDVKM. There are 16 residues in the CDR3. With 5 bases removed from V and 3 bases from J, the gap between germline ends came to 17 bases.

The CDR3 nucleotides are TGTGCCAGCAGATCCTGGGGGACTAGCGGGGCGAGCTCCTACGAGCAGTACTTC. Protein: CASRSWGTSGASSYEQYF. The V call is TRBV7-9, the J call TRBJ2-7; 13 bases agree with TRBD2. CDR1 and CDR2 (germline): SEHNR, FQNEAQ (reference sequence). V lost 6 bases and J lost 0; bases outside the gene matches: 11. The CDR3 runs 18 residues.

The chain uses TRBV5-1 and TRBJ1-6, with TRBD1 matching over 7 bases. The CDR3 sequence is 14 residues long. Trimming took 2 bases from V and 7 from J; bases not matched to a gene: 3. Germline assignment: CDR1 SGHRS and CDR2 YFSETQ. CDR3 loop: CASSFGQENSPLHF. CDR3 nucleotide sequence: TGCGCCAGCAGCTTTGGACAGGAAAATTCACCCCTCCACTTT.

As to this clone: An end of the junction does not agree with germline; a read error may underlie this. The chain couples TRBV5-1 to TRBJ1-4; 11 bases fit TRBD1. The CDR3 runs to 17 residues. Germline V gene lookup returns CDR1 SGHRS and CDR2 YFSETQ. CDR3 sequence: CAGSPRDRGTANEKLFF. The DNA for the CDR3 is TGCGCCGGCAGCCCCCGGGACAGGGGGACGGCTAATGAAAAACTGTTTTTT.